The T cell receptor beta chain described here comes from a study of identical twins. General study results and limits: Fewer insertions characterized abundant cord blood beta clonotypes, whereas memory repertoires showed none. Not following the same donors, the study drew its conclusions from cross-sectional statistical analysis.

Trimming shortened V by 5 bases and J by 2 bases, and 17 bases separated the two germline ends. The germline V gene has CDR1 LGHNA and CDR2 YNFKEQ. The CDR3 is made up of 16 amino acids. Notes on this clonotype: Its target is unknown.

TCRdb called the 5' RACE reads again in MiXCR, with one record for every CDR3 protein. Counted here are some 1,600,000 distinct CDR3 sequences, less than 35% occurring once; the ten biggest clones make up under 0.35%. Material: cord blood. This chain joins TRBV4-2 and TRBJ2-3; D may correspond to TRBD1 or TRBD2 (6 bases each). The sequence was collected from a newborn girl in good health. The CDR3 DNA follows: TGTGCCAGCAGCAAGGGGGGACATATACTCACAGATACGCAGTATTTT. Protein product: CASSKGGHILTDTQYF.